These T cell receptor beta chains were read from a single sample in a study of blood T cell repertoires in COVID-19. This table comes from immunoSEQ multiplex PCR, and its TCRdb copy is limited to in-frame clones, with some not included. The table lists around 250,000 clones, roughly 90% of them singletons, with around 1.9% in the top ten. The specimen sequenced was peripheral blood. These receptor sequences come from a woman in her sixties with COVID-19, enrolled during active disease. Each CDR3 is given with its conserved first and last residue. The D gene is left open where the match is weak. Clone size is given for some rows only: seen once, a few or many times, or a class if the clone is expanded.

>TRBJ1-2|-|-|TRBV7-2
TGTGCCAGCACCGCCACTCGCAGGGGTAACTATGGCTACACCTTC
CASTATRRGNYGYTF
>TRBJ1-6|-|-|TRBV6-2/TRBV6-3
TGTGCCAGCAGTTTTAGTCTCGGACAATATTCACCCCTCCACTTT
CASSFSLGQYSPLHF
>TRBJ1-5|-|-|TRBV6-4
TGTGCCAGCAGTGACCGACCCCGGACAGTCAATCAGCCCCAGCATTTT
CASSDRPRTVNQPQHF
>TRBJ2-3|TRBD1|-|TRBV4-1
TGCGCCAGCAGCCAGCAGGGGGCAGATACGCAGTATTTT
CASSQQGADTQYF
>TRBJ2-7|-|-|TRBV5-1
TGCGCCAGCGCAGCCACACAGGCGGCCTACGAGCAGTACTTC
CASAATQAAYEQYF
>TRBJ1-1|-|-|TRBV6-5
TGTGCCAGCACCCCCGGGGGGCAGATTGAAGCTTTCTTT
CASTPGGQIEAFF
>TRBJ1-1|TRBD1|-|TRBV19
TGTGCCAGTAGTATGGCAGGGGGTGAAGCTTTCTTT
CASSMAGGEAFF
>TRBJ2-7|TRBD2|-|TRBV7-9
TGTGCCAGCAGCTCCTCCCTAGCGGGGGGTTCCTACGAGCAGTACTTC
CASSSSLAGGSYEQYF
>TRBJ1-2|TRBD1|-|TRBV15
TGTGCCACCAGCACGCGACAGGGCTACGACTACACCTTC
CATSTRQGYDYTF
>TRBJ1-4|TRBD1|-|TRBV4-3
TGCGCCAGCAGCCAAGGGGCCGTGGGACAGGGAATCCCAAAACTGTTTTTT
CASSQGAVGQGIPKLFF
>TRBJ1-5|-|-|TRBV16
TGTGCCAGCAGCCAAGGCAGGGTTAGCAATCAGCCCCAGCATTTT
CASSQGRVSNQPQHF
>TRBJ2-7|TRBD1|-|TRBV4-3
TGCGCCAGCAGCCAAGTTGGAACAGGGGGCGAGCAGTACTTC
CASSQVGTGGEQYF
>TRBJ1-3|-|-|TRBV7-8
TGTGCCAGCAGCGCGCCCGGGGGGCTTGGAAACACCATATATTTT
CASSAPGGLGNTIYF
>TRBJ1-5|-|-|TRBV19
TGTGCCAGTAGTATAGGAAGGGGCGGTTATCAGCCCCAGCATTTT
CASSIGRGGYQPQHF
>TRBJ1-2|TRBD1|once|TRBV19
TGTGCCAGTAGTATTGGACAGGCCCGCTACACCTTC
CASSIGQARYTF
>TRBJ2-1|TRBD1|once|TRBV18
TGTGCCAGCTCACCTCTTACCGGGACAGGAATTGAGCAGTTCTTC
CASSPLTGTGIEQFF
>TRBJ1-1|-|-|TRBV5-4
TGTGCCAGCAGCTTTTGGGCAACTAACACTGAAGCTTTCTTT
CASSFWATNTEAFF
>TRBJ2-7|-|-|TRBV7-2
TGTGCCAGCAGCCCTTACAGGAGCTCCTACGAGCAGTACTTC
CASSPYRSSYEQYF
>TRBJ2-7|TRBD2|-|TRBV4-2
TGTGCCAGCAGCCAAGATGGACGGGCCGGGCAGGGAGGGTACGAGCAGTACTTC
CASSQDGRAGQGGYEQYF
>TRBJ1-2|-|-|TRBV2
TGTGCCAGCAGCTCACTCGCTCGGGAAGGCTACACCTTC
CASSSLAREGYTF
>TRBJ1-6|TRBD1|-|TRBV14
TGTGCCAGCAGCCACCGGGACAGAACACACTCACCCCTCCACTTT
CASSHRDRTHSPLHF
>TRBJ2-3|-|-|TRBV7-8
TGTGCCAGCAGCTTAGTAACTAACACAGATACGCAGTATTTT
CASSLVTNTDTQYF
>TRBJ1-5|-|-|TRBV18
TGTGCCAGCTCCCAGAATAGCAATCAGCCCCAGCATTTT
CASSQNSNQPQHF
>TRBJ2-7|TRBD1|-|TRBV19
TGTGCCAGTACCCCCGGACAGGGGAGGGAGCAGTACTTC
CASTPGQGREQYF
>TRBJ2-1|TRBD2|once|TRBV9
TGTGCCAGCAGCGTAGAACCCGGGACTAGCGGGGCGCTAGGGCAGTTCTTC
CASSVEPGTSGALGQFF
>TRBJ1-2|-|-|TRBV11-2
TGTGCCAGCAGCCCCCCAGGCTACACCTTC
CASSPPGYTF
>TRBJ2-1|-|-|TRBV7-8
TGTGCCAGCAGCTTGCTAGGGGCGGATTACAATGAGCAGTTCTTC
CASSLLGADYNEQFF